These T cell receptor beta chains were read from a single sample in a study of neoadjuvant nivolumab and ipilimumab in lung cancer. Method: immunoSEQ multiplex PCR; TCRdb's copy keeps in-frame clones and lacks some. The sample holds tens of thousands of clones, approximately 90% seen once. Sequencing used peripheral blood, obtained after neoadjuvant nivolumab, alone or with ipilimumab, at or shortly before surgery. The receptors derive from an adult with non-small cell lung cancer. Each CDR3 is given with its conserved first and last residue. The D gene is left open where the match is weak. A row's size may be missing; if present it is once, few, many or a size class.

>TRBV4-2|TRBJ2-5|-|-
TGTGCCAGCAGCCAAGATGTAAATGTGGAGACCCAGTACTTC
CASSQDVNVETQYF
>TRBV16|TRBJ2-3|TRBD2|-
TGTGCCAGCAGCAAAAACACCGGTACTAGCGAGGAGTATTTT
CASSKNTGTSEEYF
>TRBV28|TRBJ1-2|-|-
TGTGCCAGCATATCCGGCGGACTGGGCTACACCTTC
CASISGGLGYTF
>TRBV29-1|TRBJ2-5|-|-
TGCAGCGTCGAAGAGACCCAGTACTTC
CSVEETQYF
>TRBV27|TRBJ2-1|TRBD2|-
TGTGCCAGCACCCGGACTAGCGGGGGCCACAATGAGCAGTTCTTC
CASTRTSGGHNEQFF
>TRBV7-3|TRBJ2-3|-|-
TGTGCCAGCAGCTTAATGGCGGCGAGCACAGATACGCAGTATTTT
CASSLMAASTDTQYF
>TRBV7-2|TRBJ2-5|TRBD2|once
TGTGCCAGCAGCTTAGACCCAGCGGGGGTTACGGAGACCCAGTACTTC
CASSLDPAGVTETQYF
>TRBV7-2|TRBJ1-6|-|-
TGTGCCAGCAGCCCAGCGGGACATTATTCACCCCTCCACTTT
CASSPAGHYSPLHF
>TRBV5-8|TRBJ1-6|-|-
TGTGCCAGCAACCCCCGGGGGGGCCGATCACCCCTCCACTTT
CASNPRGGRSPLHF
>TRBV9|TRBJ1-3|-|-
TGTGCCAGCAGCGGGCTGGGACCTGGAAACACCATATATTTT
CASSGLGPGNTIYF
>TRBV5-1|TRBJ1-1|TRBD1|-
TGCGCCAGCAGCACGGGACAGATCAACACTGAAGCTTTCTTT
CASSTGQINTEAFF
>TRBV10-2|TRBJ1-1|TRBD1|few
TGCGCCAGCAGGACAGGGGCCCTCACTGAAGCTTTCTTT
CASRTGALTEAFF
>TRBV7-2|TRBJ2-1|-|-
TGTGCCAGCAGCCCCCCGGCACAGGATGAGCAGTTCTTC
CASSPPAQDEQFF
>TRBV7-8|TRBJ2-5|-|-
TGTGCCAGCAGCGCCCGGCCAGGCCAAGAGACCCAGTACTTC
CASSARPGQETQYF
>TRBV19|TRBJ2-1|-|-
TGTGCCAGTAGTCCCAGAAGAGGGGGGAATGAGCAGTTCTTC
CASSPRRGGNEQFF
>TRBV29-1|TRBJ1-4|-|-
TGCAGCGTAGGACGGGCAACTAATGAAAAACTGTTTTTT
CSVGRATNEKLFF
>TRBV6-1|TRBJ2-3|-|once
TGTGCCAGCAGTGAAGTATCTTTTTCCGATACGCAGTATTTT
CASSEVSFSDTQYF
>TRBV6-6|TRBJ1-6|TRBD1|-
TGTGCCAGCAGCTATCCCACAGGGGATAATTCACCCCTCCACTTT
CASSYPTGDNSPLHF